This entry concerns a single TCR beta chain. The patients, who ranged from 18 to 65 in age, presented with newly diagnosed hyperthyroidism lasting under 2 months. The PBMCs studied were ones that came from 10 ml fresh peripheral blood. TCR beta CDR3 sequences were amplified from RNA transcripts. Primed by the HTBI set, a first-round RT-PCR was run on the TCR CDR3. Using its own MiXCR run on the multiplex PCR reads, TCRdb lists one record per CDR3 protein. The sample has over 650,000 distinct CDR3 sequences, around 17% seen once. The data were obtained in a study of T cells in Graves' hyperthyroidism and ophthalmopathy. The CDR3 extends over 17 amino acids. The germline gives CDR1 SGHDN, CDR2 FVKESK. V dropped 2 bases and J dropped 0; count of bases not matched to a gene: 7.

The chain is built from TRBV14 and TRBJ1-2; TRBD1 agrees at 9 bases. This receptor was identified in a man in his late teens or twenties with Graves' hyperthyroidism. Sequencing was performed on blood. CDR3 sequence (DNA): TGTGCCAGCAGCCAAACGGGACAGGGATCATCTAACTATGGCTACACCTTC. It translates to CASSQTGQGSSNYGYTF.